This note documents a single T cell receptor beta chain sequence. Only one count was recorded for this clonotype. No antigen is known for it. A much larger clone differs by one base, so this may be a read error. The CDR3 goes from the cysteine to the phenylalanine over 15 residues. Solely the CDR3 DNA is kept, with 45 bases framed from the first base. From the germline V gene, CDR1 is ENHRY and CDR2 is SYGVKD. The germline V and J ends show losses of 4 bases and 5 bases respectively, and no gene match explains 10 bases of the junction. This entry belongs to a study of Graves' ophthalmopathy and Graves' hyperthyroidism (dated 2018 in TCRdb). Notes on the research overall: Hyperthyroidism was defined as stable when no progression to ophthalmopathy occurred within 18 months of follow-up. After sampling, hyperthyroidism patients received methimazole starting at 30 mg daily, and ophthalmopathy patients received high-dose intravenous methylprednisolone. The study used signatures of the TCR beta repertoire to tell Graves' ophthalmopathy apart from Graves' hyperthyroidism and to predict which patients would progress to ophthalmopathy. In roughly six hyperthyroidism patients, the T-cell repertoire of thyroid tissue was compared with the T-cell repertoire of blood. The independent validation cohort included 20 or so hyperthyroidism patients plus 17 patients who later progressed from hyperthyroidism to ophthalmopathy. In total, approximately 140 blood samples were TCR-sequenced: some 40 ophthalmopathy, under 85 hyperthyroidism and roughly 17 hyperthyroidism-to-ophthalmopathy patients. To explore V-J signatures distinguishing ophthalmopathy from hyperthyroidism, a discovery set of around 97 patients (about 43 ophthalmopathy, around 55 stable hyperthyroidism) was enrolled.

Hyperthyroidism patients were newly diagnosed, with disease duration under 2 months, and aged 18 to 65 years. Patients with other autoimmune diseases, uncontrolled infections, pregnancy or lactation were excluded from the study. Diagnosis relied on clinical symptoms, serum thyroxine, TRAb, thyroid ultrasound and orbital computed tomography. Total RNA was extracted using Trizol reagent, and RNA quality was checked on an Agilent 2100 Bioanalyzer. The paper as a whole reports these results and caveats: Most of the expanded thyroid clonotypes with a frequency above 0.001 were also detected in blood, and it was suggested that the thyroid immune response may be reflected by blood repertoires. No statistical method was used to predetermine the sample size, and group allocation was not hidden from the investigators. In validation, the model predicted ophthalmopathy progression with 70.59% sensitivity and about 77% specificity; more than ten predicted patients were CT-confirmed with GO in a median of around 6 months. Ophthalmopathy was separated from stable hyperthyroidism by the 13-signature model with 87.88% sensitivity and about 81% specificity in cross-validation and with 80%/75% in the test set.

TCR beta CDR3 regions were amplified from RNA transcripts for repertoire sequencing. HTBI primers and the Qiagen OneStep RT-PCR kit were used in a first-round RT-PCR, which was followed by a second-round multiplex PCR, size selection and purification. Libraries were sequenced on an Illumina HiSeq2000 using paired-end 100 bp reads. The published analysis was carried out like this. Reads were processed with SOAPnuke, discarding reads with adapters, uncalled bases, mean Phred below 15, or no exact constant-primer or identifier match. COPE v1.2.5 was used to merge the high-quality paired reads. Each unique nucleotide sequence was treated as a clonotype, and MiTCR v1.1 was used to align the clonotypes to the IMGT TRB V, D and J references. The analysis was limited to V-J combinations with a frequency above 0.0001, which together covered 99.2% of repertoires. A TCR clonal expansion and chaos score per V-J combination was defined as the ratio of F50 clonal expansion to chaos observed in the TCRdist matrix. Welch's t-statistics and random forest were used to reduce the features to about a dozen V-J combinations, which were then used as input to a naive Bayes classifier. Thyroid-blood repertoire similarity was quantified with the Morisita-Horn index. In TCRdb, the public reads were trimmed at Q25 with fastp and aligned with MiXCR, with productive beta chains retained. Every distinct CDR3 protein forms one entry, paired with its most common genes and DNA. These V and J calls rely on TCRdb rather than the paper's analysis. The sample table records roughly 1.1 million distinct CDR3 sequences; roughly two fifths of these occur just once. Roughly 11% of the sample belongs to the ten largest clones.

The sample comprised peripheral blood or thyroid tissue (not recorded which). This sequence was found in an adult man with Graves' hyperthyroidism. Recombination joined TRBV10-3 with TRBJ1-2; TRBD1 agrees with 7 junctional bases. The CDR3: CAISATGNRAYGYTF. The nucleotide sequence reads as follows: TGTGCCATCAGTGCGACAGGGAATCGGGCGTATGGCTACACCTTC.